This T cell receptor (beta chain) derives from a study of T cell responses to AZD1222 COVID-19 vaccine. TCRdb's copy holds only in-frame clones and misses some; the assay was immunoSEQ multiplex PCR. The sample records some 130,000 clones, 65% to 90% being singletons. Study observations and caveats: The donor group comprised mostly white British people and more females; the analysis possibly underestimated clonal diversity. At study baseline, merely a handful of AZD1222 recipients were seropositive.

The CDR3 spans 13 residues. With V trimmed by 6 bases and J by 6 bases, 4 bases remained unmatched. Germline CDR1 reads SGHTA; CDR2 reads FQGNSA. Of note for this clone: The antigen is unknown.

The receptor was derived from an adult who received the MenACWY meningococcal vaccine as a control. Sequencing was performed on peripheral blood, taken 28 days after the second dose of the MenACWY control vaccine. This chain links TRBV7-2 with TRBJ2-7, with 11 positions matching TRBD2. The CDR3 region is CASRPGLAAEQYF. CDR3 bases: TGTGCCAGCAGGCCGGGACTAGCGGCCGAGCAGTACTTC.